These T cell receptor beta chains were read from a single sample in a study of blood T cell repertoires in COVID-19. Only in-frame clones appear in the TCRdb table, and some are missing; sequencing was by immunoSEQ multiplex PCR. Seen here are 120,000 to 150,000 clones, 75% to 85% observed once, and the top ten hold more than 7%. Sequencing was performed on peripheral blood. These receptor sequences come from a human donor with acute or convalescent COVID-19. The donor label of this sample is uncertain. CDR3s include the opening cysteine and the closing phenylalanine or tryptophan. Each record gives: J gene, D gene, V gene, clone size, CDR3 DNA, CDR3 protein. A D gene is named only where the DNA matches it firmly. Size values are once, few and many counts, or a class for expanded clones, and some rows have none.

J: TRBJ2-2; D: .; V: TRBV25-1; size: .; DNA: TGTGCCAGCGACAGGTTTTCAGGCGGGGAGCTGTTTTTT; CDR3: CASDRFSGGELFF
J: TRBJ2-3; D: TRBD1; V: TRBV5-1; size: .; DNA: TGCGCCAGCAGCTCTGGGACAGGGGTGTCAGATACGCAGTATTTT; CDR3: CASSSGTGVSDTQYF
J: TRBJ2-1; D: TRBD2; V: TRBV5-1; size: few; DNA: TGCGCCAGCAGTCCCTCGCGGGGGAGGTACAATGAGCAGTTCTTC; CDR3: CASSPSRGRYNEQFF
J: TRBJ1-2; D: .; V: TRBV7-9; size: .; DNA: TGTGCCAGCAACAGTCAGGGCGGCAACTATGGCTACACCTTC; CDR3: CASNSQGGNYGYTF
J: TRBJ1-2; D: .; V: TRBV11-2; size: .; DNA: TGTGCCAGCAGCTTAGGGCAGGATAACTATGGCTACACCTTC; CDR3: CASSLGQDNYGYTF
J: TRBJ2-2; D: TRBD2; V: TRBV5-1; size: few; DNA: TGCGCCAGCAGCCCAAGCCTAGCGGGGGGCATGACCGGGGAGCTGTTTTTT; CDR3: CASSPSLAGGMTGELFF
J: TRBJ2-7; D: .; V: TRBV3-1/TRBV3-2; size: .; DNA: TGTGCCAGCAGCCAATCTAGCGAGCAGTACTTC; CDR3: CASSQSSEQYF
J: TRBJ1-1; D: .; V: TRBV3-1/TRBV3-2; size: many; DNA: TGTGCCAGCAGCCCGATTAACCCCGGGGGGTCGATGAACACTGAAGCTTTCTTT; CDR3: CASSPINPGGSMNTEAFF
J: TRBJ1-6; D: .; V: TRBV3-1/TRBV3-2; size: .; DNA: TGTGCCAGCAGCCATCGACGGGTCTATAATTCACCCCTCCACTTT; CDR3: CASSHRRVYNSPLHF
J: TRBJ2-2; D: .; V: TRBV6-5; size: .; DNA: TGTGCCAGCAGTTACAAGGACAAGCTGTTTTTT; CDR3: CASSYKDKLFF
J: TRBJ1-6; D: TRBD1; V: TRBV19; size: .; DNA: TGTGCCAGTAGTGGGGGACAGGGGTATGACAGTTCACCCCTCCACTTT; CDR3: CASSGGQGYDSSPLHF
J: TRBJ1-3; D: .; V: TRBV7-9; size: .; DNA: TGTGCCAGCAGCTTAGCGCGCGGGGTTAGCTCTGGAAACACCATATATTTT; CDR3: CASSLARGVSSGNTIYF
J: TRBJ2-4; D: .; V: TRBV11-2; size: .; DNA: TGTGCCAGCAGCTCCGCCCCCTGGGGAGTAACCAAAAACATTCAGTACTTC; CDR3: CASSSAPWGVTKNIQYF
J: TRBJ2-5; D: TRBD2; V: TRBV27; size: .; DNA: TGTGCCAGCAGTTTAACTGGGACTACTCAGGAGACCCAGTACTTC; CDR3: CASSLTGTTQETQYF
J: TRBJ2-1; D: .; V: TRBV7-9; size: .; DNA: TGTGCCAGCAGCTCGGATGCGGCTTCTTACAATGAGCAGTTCTTC; CDR3: CASSSDAASYNEQFF
J: TRBJ1-6; D: TRBD1; V: TRBV30; size: .; DNA: TGTGCCTGGTCGGGACAGGGTAATTCACCCCTCCACTTT; CDR3: CAWSGQGNSPLHF
J: TRBJ2-3; D: .; V: TRBV14; size: .; DNA: TGTGCCAGCAGCCTGCAGTCGGATACGCAGTATTTT; CDR3: CASSLQSDTQYF
J: TRBJ1-5; D: TRBD1; V: TRBV10-3; size: .; DNA: TGTGCCATCAGTGAGAGGACAGGGAATGGTCAGCCCCAGCATTTT; CDR3: CAISERTGNGQPQHF
J: TRBJ1-5; D: TRBD1; V: TRBV7-8; size: .; DNA: TGTGCCAGCAGCCTGGGACAGGTCAATCAGCCCCAGCATTTT; CDR3: CASSLGQVNQPQHF
J: TRBJ1-5; D: .; V: TRBV10-2; size: .; DNA: TGCGCCAGCGGGGGGGGATGGCAGCCCCAGCATTTT; CDR3: CASGGGWQPQHF
J: TRBJ2-1; D: .; V: TRBV5-6; size: .; DNA: TGTGCCAGCAGCCTCCAGGGAAATGAGCAGTTCTTC; CDR3: CASSLQGNEQFF
J: TRBJ2-1; D: TRBD2; V: TRBV29-1; size: .; DNA: TGCAGCGCGGCTATGGGGGGGTCCTACAATGAGCAGTTCTTC; CDR3: CSAAMGGSYNEQFF
J: TRBJ1-6; D: .; V: TRBV7-3; size: .; DNA: TGTGCCAGCAGCTTCAATTATAATTCACCCCTCCACTTT; CDR3: CASSFNYNSPLHF
J: TRBJ2-5; D: .; V: TRBV18; size: many; DNA: TGTGCCAGCTCACCCGGAGGTGAGACCCAGTACTTC; CDR3: CASSPGGETQYF
J: TRBJ2-3; D: .; V: TRBV2; size: .; DNA: TGTGCCAGCAGTAAAGAGGGGCGCACAGATACGCAGTATTTT; CDR3: CASSKEGRTDTQYF
J: TRBJ2-5; D: .; V: TRBV18; size: once; DNA: TGTGCCAGCTCATTCGACCTAGCACAAGAGACCCAGTACTTC; CDR3: CASSFDLAQETQYF
J: TRBJ2-1; D: .; V: TRBV10-3; size: .; DNA: TGTGCCATCAGTGCCGGACTTTTCAACTCCTACAATGAGCAGTTCTTC; CDR3: CAISAGLFNSYNEQFF
J: TRBJ1-6; D: .; V: TRBV4-1; size: .; DNA: TGCGCCAGCAGCCCCAGGGAGGCCCCCTATAATTCACCCCTCCACTTT; CDR3: CASSPREAPYNSPLHF
J: TRBJ1-3; D: TRBD1; V: TRBV27; size: .; DNA: TGTGCCAGCAGTGTCACCGAGGGGGCAGGAAACACCATATATTTT; CDR3: CASSVTEGAGNTIYF